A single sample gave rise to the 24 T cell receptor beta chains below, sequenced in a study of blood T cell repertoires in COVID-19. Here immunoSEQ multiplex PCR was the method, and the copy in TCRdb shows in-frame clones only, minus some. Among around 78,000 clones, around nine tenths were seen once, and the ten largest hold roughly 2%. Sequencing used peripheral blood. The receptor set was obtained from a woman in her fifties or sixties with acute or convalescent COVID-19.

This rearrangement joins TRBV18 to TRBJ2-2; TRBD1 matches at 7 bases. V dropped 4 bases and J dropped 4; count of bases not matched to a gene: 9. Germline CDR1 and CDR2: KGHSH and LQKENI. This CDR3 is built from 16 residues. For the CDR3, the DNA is TGTGCCAGCTCACAAGGACAGGCGGAAACCACCGGGGAGCTGTTTTTT. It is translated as CASSQGQAETTGELFF. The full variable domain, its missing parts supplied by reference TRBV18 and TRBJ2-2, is NAGVMQNPRHLVRRRGQEARLRCSPMKGHSHVYWYRQLPEEGLKFMVYLQKENIIDESGMPKERFSAEFPKEGPSILRIQQVVRGDSAAYFCASSQGQAETTGELFFGEGSRLTVL.

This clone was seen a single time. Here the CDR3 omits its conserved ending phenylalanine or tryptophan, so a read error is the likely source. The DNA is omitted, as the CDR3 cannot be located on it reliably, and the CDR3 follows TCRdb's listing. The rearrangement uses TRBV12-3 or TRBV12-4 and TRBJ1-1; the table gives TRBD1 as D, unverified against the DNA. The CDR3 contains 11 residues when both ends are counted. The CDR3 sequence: CASRPRGRGPG.

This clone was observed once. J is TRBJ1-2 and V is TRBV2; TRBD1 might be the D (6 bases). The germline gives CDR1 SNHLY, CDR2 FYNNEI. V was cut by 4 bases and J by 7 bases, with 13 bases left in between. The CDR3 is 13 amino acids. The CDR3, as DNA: TGTGCCAGCAGTGTTGCAGGGGAAAGTGGCTACACCTTC. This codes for CASSVAGESGYTF.

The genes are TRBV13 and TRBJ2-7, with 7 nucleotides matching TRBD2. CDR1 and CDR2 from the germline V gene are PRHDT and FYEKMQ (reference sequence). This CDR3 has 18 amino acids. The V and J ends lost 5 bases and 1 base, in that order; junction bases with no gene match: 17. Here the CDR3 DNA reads TGTGCCAGCAGCCCCCGTCGGGGGGAGGGCCTAATGTCCTACGAGCAGTACTTC. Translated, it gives CASSPRRGEGLMSYEQYF.

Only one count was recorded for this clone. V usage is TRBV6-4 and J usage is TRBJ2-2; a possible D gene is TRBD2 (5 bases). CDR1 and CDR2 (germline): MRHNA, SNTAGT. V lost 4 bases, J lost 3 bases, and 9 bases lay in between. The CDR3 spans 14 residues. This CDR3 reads CASSVTTYTGELFF. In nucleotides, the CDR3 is TGTGCCAGCAGTGTGACTACATACACCGGGGAGCTGTTTTTT.

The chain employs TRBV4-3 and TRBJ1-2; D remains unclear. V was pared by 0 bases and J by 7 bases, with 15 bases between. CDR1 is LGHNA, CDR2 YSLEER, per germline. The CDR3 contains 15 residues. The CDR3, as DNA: TGCGCCAGCAGCCAAGATGAAAGCTATTACTCTGGCTACACCTTC. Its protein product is CASSQDESYYSGYTF.

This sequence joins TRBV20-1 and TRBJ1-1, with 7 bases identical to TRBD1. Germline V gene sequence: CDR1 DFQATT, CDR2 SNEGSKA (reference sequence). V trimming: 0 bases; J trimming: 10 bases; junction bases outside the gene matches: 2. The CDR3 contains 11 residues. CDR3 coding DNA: TGCAGTGCTAGAGAGACAGGGAGAGCTTTCTTT. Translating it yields CSARETGRAFF.

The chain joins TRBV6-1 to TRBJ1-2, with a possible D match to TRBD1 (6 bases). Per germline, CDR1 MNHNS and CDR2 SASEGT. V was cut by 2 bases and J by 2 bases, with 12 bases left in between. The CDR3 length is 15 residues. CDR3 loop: CASSEQGQGNYGYTF. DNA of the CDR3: TGTGCCAGCAGTGAACAGGGACAAGGGAACTATGGCTACACCTTC.

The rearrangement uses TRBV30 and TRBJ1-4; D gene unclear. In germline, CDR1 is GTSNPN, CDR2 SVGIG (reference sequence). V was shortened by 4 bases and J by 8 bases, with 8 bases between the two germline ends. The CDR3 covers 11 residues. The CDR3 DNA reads TGTGCCTGGAAACGGGGAGAAAAACTGTTTTTT. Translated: CAWKRGEKLFF.

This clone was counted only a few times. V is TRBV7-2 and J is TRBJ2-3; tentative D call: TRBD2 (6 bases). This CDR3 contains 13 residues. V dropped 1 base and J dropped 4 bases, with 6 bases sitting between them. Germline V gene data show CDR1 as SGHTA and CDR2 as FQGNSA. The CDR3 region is CASSLGGADTQYF. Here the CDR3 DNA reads TGTGCCAGCAGCTTAGGGGGGGCAGATACGCAGTATTTT.

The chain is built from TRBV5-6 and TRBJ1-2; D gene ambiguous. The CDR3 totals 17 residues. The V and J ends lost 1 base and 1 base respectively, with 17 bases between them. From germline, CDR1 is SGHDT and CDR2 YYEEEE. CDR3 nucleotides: TGTGCCAGCAGCTTGTTTCGGATCATCCGAGGTAACTATGGCTACACCTTC. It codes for CASSLFRIIRGNYGYTF.

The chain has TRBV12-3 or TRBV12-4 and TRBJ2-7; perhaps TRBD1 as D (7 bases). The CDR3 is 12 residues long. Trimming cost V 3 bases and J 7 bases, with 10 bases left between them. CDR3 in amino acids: CASSFSGGEQYF. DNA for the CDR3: TGTGCCAGCAGTTTCTCAGGGGGGGAGCAGTACTTC.

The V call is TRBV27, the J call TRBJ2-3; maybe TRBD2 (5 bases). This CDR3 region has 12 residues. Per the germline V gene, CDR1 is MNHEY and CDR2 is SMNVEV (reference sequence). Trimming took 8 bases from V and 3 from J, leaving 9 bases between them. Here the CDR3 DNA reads TGTGCCAGCGGACTTATGACAGATACGCAGTATTTT. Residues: CASGLMTDTQYF.

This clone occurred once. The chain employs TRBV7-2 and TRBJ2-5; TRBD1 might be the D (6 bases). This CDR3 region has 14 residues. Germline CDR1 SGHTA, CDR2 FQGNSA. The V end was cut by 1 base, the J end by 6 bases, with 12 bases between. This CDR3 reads CASSLVTGRKTQYF. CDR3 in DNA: TGTGCCAGCAGCTTAGTGACAGGCCGTAAGACCCAGTACTTC.

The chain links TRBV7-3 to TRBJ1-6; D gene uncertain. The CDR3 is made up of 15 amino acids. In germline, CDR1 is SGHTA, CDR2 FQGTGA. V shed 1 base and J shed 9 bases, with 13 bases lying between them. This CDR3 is CASSLNGELGSPLHF. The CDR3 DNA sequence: TGTGCCAGCAGCTTAAACGGGGAATTGGGTTCACCCCTCCACTTT.

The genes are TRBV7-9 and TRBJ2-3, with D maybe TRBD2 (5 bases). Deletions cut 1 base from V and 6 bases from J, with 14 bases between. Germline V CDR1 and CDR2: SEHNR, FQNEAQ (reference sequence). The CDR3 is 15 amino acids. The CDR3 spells CASSLVRGRLDTQYF. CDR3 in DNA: TGTGCCAGCAGCTTAGTTCGGGGTCGGCTTGATACGCAGTATTTT.

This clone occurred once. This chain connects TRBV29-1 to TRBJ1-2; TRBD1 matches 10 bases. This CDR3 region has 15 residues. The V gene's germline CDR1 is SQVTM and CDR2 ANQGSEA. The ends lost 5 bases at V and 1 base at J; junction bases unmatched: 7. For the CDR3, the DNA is TGCAGCGTTACCCGGACAGGGGGGGATAACTATGGCTACACCTTC. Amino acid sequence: CSVTRTGGDNYGYTF. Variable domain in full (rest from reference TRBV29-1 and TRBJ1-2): SAVISQKPSRDICQRGTSLTIQCQVDSQVTMMFWYRQQPGQSLTLIATANQGSEATYESGFVIDKFPISRPNLTFSTLTVSNMSPEDSSIYLCSVTRTGGDNYGYTFGSGTRLTVV.

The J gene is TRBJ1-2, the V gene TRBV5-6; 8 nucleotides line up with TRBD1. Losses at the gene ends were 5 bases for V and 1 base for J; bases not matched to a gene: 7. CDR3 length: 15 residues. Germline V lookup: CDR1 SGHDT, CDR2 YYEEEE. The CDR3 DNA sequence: TGTGCCAGCAGTCTCCTAGGACAGGGTAACTATGGCTACACCTTC. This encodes CASSLLGQGNYGYTF.

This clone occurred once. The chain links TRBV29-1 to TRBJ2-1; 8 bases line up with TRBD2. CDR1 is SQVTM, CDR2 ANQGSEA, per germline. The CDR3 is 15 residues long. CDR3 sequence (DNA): TGCAACGCCCAGCCTAGCGGGTCCCCCTACAATGAGCAGTTCTTC. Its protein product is CNAQPSGSPYNEQFF.

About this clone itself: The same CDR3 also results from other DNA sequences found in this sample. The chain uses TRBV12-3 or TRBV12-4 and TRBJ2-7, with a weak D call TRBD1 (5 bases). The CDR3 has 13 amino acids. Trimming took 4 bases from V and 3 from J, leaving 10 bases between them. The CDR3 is CASSSDRFYEQYF. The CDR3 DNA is TGTGCCAGCAGTTCCGACAGATTCTACGAGCAGTACTTC.

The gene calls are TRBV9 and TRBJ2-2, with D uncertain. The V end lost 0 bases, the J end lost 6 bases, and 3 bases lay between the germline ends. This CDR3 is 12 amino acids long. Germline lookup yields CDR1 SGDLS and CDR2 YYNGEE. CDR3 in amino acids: CASSVGPGELFF. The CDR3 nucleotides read TGTGCCAGCAGCGTAGGGCCCGGGGAGCTGTTTTTT. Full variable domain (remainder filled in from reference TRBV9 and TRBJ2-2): DSGVTQTPKHLITATGQRVTLRCSPRSGDLSVYWYQQSLDQGLQFLIQYYNGEERAKGNILERFSAQQFPDLHSELNLSSLELGDSALYFCASSVGPGELFFGEGSRLTVL.

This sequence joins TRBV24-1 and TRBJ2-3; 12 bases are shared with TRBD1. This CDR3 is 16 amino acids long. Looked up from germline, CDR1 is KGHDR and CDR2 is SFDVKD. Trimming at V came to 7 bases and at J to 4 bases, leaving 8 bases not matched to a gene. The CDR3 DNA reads TGTGCCACCAGCAGAGGGACAGGGGGCAGGGCAGATACGCAGTATTTT. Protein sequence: CATSRGTGGRADTQYF.

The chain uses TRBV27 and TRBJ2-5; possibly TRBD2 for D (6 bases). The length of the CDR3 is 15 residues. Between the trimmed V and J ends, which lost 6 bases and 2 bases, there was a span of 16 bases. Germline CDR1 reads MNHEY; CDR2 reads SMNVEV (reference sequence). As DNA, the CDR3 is TGTGCCAGCAGCCAAGGTGGGACTGGACAAGAGACCCAGTACTTC. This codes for CASSQGGTGQETQYF.

CDR3 region: CASSLNSPGGSEAFF. Written as DNA, the CDR3 is TGTGCCAGCAGCTTAAATAGTCCAGGGGGGTCTGAAGCTTTCTTT. The chain carries TRBV11-2 and TRBJ1-1, with 7 bases lining up with TRBD1. Germline assignment: CDR1 SGHAT and CDR2 FQNNGV. Trimming cost V 2 bases and J 6 bases; bases outside gene matches: 9. The CDR3 runs to 15 residues.